Listed here is a single T cell receptor (beta chain). The antigen is unknown. The source of the sample is a study of tumor-infiltrating lymphocytes in primary liver carcinoma. For the study at large: The study enrolled male and female patients aged 30 to 69 years.

The authors took blood RNA from unsorted whole blood and also extracted germline DNA. A constant-region primer served to make TCR beta cDNA from around 540 ng total RNA. It was through three nested multiplex PCR rounds of slightly modified ARM-PCR that TCR beta libraries arose. TRBV1-TRBV30 forward primers and a C-beta reverse primer were used in the first two PCR rounds, which each ran for approximately 9 cycles. TCRdb used MiXCR to reprocess the multiplex PCR reads, holding one entry per CDR3 protein. Of 180,000 or so distinct CDR3 sequences in the sample, 50% to 75% were seen once. The study, taken as a whole, reports: Relative to blood, tumors carried a significantly larger fraction of the repertoire in their top 250 clones (p = 0.039).

The CDR3 sequence is 16 residues long. Germline values: CDR1 SGDLS, CDR2 YYNGEE. V lost 4 bases to trimming and J lost 0 bases, with 11 bases between them. The TCR comes from a man aged 40-49 years with primary liver carcinoma and hepatitis B virus infection. Sequencing was done on a sample of peripheral blood. The chain joins TRBV9 to TRBJ2-6, with D maybe TRBD1 (6 bases). DNA of the CDR3: TGTGCCAGCAGCTCGGACAGTTCCTCTGGGGCCAACGTCCTGACTTTC. Translated, it gives CASSSDSSSGANVLTF. Using reference TRBV9 and TRBJ2-6 for the parts outside the CDR3, the full variable domain is DSGVTQTPKHLITATGQRVTLRCSPRSGDLSVYWYQQSLDQGLQFLIQYYNGEERAKGNILERFSAQQFPDLHSELNLSSLELGDSALYFCASSSDSSSGANVLTFGAGSRLTVL.